Below, 25 T cell receptor beta chains from the same sample are listed, as sequenced in a study of CD8 T cells in Susac syndrome. A quantity of about 0.5 to 1 ug RNA underwent reverse transcription using random hexamers. A single record per CDR3 protein comes from TCRdb applying MiXCR to the immunoSEQ multiplex PCR reads. The sample carries 150,000 to 200,000 distinct CDR3 sequences, roughly 92% recorded once. The sample was CD4+ T cells from PBMCs. All receptors come from a human donor with Susac syndrome.

The rearrangement joins TRBV5-4 to TRBJ1-2; 8 nucleotides align to TRBD1. V shed 4 bases, J shed 3 bases, and the junction held 11 bases outside the gene matches. The CDR3 contains 16 residues. CDR1 and CDR2 (germline): SGHNT, YYREEE (reference sequence). The CDR3 reads CASSNLFGQGDYGYTF. The CDR3 nucleotides are TGTGCCAGCAGCAACTTATTCGGACAGGGAGACTATGGCTACACCTTC.

The chain uses TRBV6-6 and TRBJ1-1; D is ambiguous. From germline, CDR1 is MNHNY and CDR2 SVGAGI (reference sequence). V was cut by 7 bases and J by 4 bases, with 16 bases left in between. The CDR3 spans 14 residues. The CDR3 nucleotides are TGTGCCAGCATCTCTTTGGGCTCTGGCACTGAAGCTTTCTTT. Its translation is CASISLGSGTEAFF.

The chain couples TRBV3-1 to TRBJ1-5; a weak D match, TRBD1 (6 bases). Trimming took 5 bases from V and 4 from J, leaving 9 bases between them. Looked up from germline, CDR1 is LGHDT and CDR2 is YNNKEL (reference sequence). This CDR3 region has 13 residues. The CDR3 sequence is CASSAGQNQPQHF. CDR3 nucleotide sequence: TGTGCCAGCAGCGCCGGACAGAATCAGCCCCAGCATTTT.

The rearrangement uses TRBV30 and TRBJ1-1; D not certain. Trimming took off 8 bases at V and 1 base at J, with 11 bases between the two ends. The CDR3 is 12 amino acids. Germline CDR1 is GTSNPN and CDR2 is SVGIG (reference sequence). Here the CDR3 DNA reads TGTGCCGGAACGCACCAGAACACTGAAGCTTTCTTT. It encodes CAGTHQNTEAFF.

Here the CDR3 DNA reads TGCGCCAGCAGCTTGGAGTCCGGGACCGAGTCCTACGAGCAGTACTTC. Amino acids: CASSLESGTESYEQYF. The V call is TRBV5-1, the J call TRBJ2-7, with D perhaps TRBD1 or TRBD2 (5 bases each). The length of the CDR3 is 16 residues. Germline CDR1 SGHRS, CDR2 YFSETQ. V was clipped by 0 bases and J by 1 base, with 14 bases between them.

V and J are TRBV7-3 and TRBJ2-1; 9 nucleotides agree with TRBD2. J gave up 4 bases and V 2 bases, and 3 bases lay outside the gene matches. Per germline, CDR1 SGHTA and CDR2 FQGTGA. The CDR3 runs 15 residues. Written as DNA, the CDR3 is TGTGCCAGCAGCTTATCTAGCGGGGAATACAATGAGCAGTTCTTC. It codes for CASSLSSGEYNEQFF.

The rearrangement links TRBV29-1 to TRBJ2-7, with 11 bases fitting TRBD1. Germline CDR1 and CDR2: SQVTM and ANQGSEA. The ends lost 6 bases at V and 5 bases at J; junction bases unmatched: 9. This CDR3 contains 14 residues. The CDR3 here is CSVGTGGMTNEQYF. In DNA form, the CDR3 reads TGCAGCGTGGGGACAGGGGGTATGACTAACGAGCAGTACTTC.

This clonotype has only one observation. The chain employs TRBV25-1 and TRBJ1-6; TRBD1 matches at 8 bases. CDR1 and CDR2 (germline): MGHDK, SYGVNS. The CDR3 runs 16 residues. The ends lost 5 bases at V and 6 bases at J; junction bases unmatched: 9. In nucleotides, the CDR3 is TGTGCCAGCAGTATAAGGACAGGGCCGCCTAATTCACCCCTCCACTTT. Encoded protein: CASSIRTGPPNSPLHF.

CDR3: CASSSDGRAPDTQYF. The CDR3 DNA reads TGTGCCAGCAGTTCGGACGGGAGGGCACCAGATACGCAGTATTTT. The rearrangement links TRBV27 to TRBJ2-3; 8 bases are shared with TRBD2. V lost 4 bases to trimming and J lost 4 bases; unmatched junction nucleotides: 7. Germline V gene lookup returns CDR1 MNHEY and CDR2 SMNVEV (reference sequence). The CDR3 has 15 amino acids.

In the case of this clonotype: At one end, the junction sequence differs from germline, possibly due to a read error. This chain uses TRBV29-1 with TRBJ2-6; no clear D. This CDR3 has 14 amino acids. CDR1 SQVTM and CDR2 ANQGSEA come from the germline V gene. In nucleotides, the CDR3 is TGCAGCGTCGAAGGCGACTCTGGGGCCAACGTCCTGACTTTC. It is translated as CSVEGDSGANVLTF.

V is TRBV6-2 or TRBV6-3 and J is TRBJ2-7; D not resolved. V lost 5 bases and J lost 3, with 8 bases in between. The germline V gene has CDR1 MNHEY and CDR2 SVGEGT. CDR3 size: 12 residues. CDR3 amino acids: CASSRNLYEQYF. The CDR3 DNA reads as TGTGCCAGCAGTCGTAATCTCTACGAGCAGTACTTC.

V gene TRBV7-9 combines with J gene TRBJ2-7, with 11 bases matching TRBD1. Germline V gene lookup returns CDR1 SEHNR and CDR2 FQNEAQ (reference sequence). The CDR3 is 14 amino acids. After removal of 0 bases from V and 11 bases from J, the junction contained 6 bases not matched to a gene. The CDR3 region has the DNA TGTGCCAGCAGCTTAGCGGGGACAGGGGGAACTAAGTACTTC. Translated: CASSLAGTGGTKYF.

This chain uses TRBV7-3 with TRBJ2-3; TRBD2 might be the D (5 bases). Germline CDR1 SGHTA, CDR2 FQGTGA. The CDR3 spans 14 residues. Trimming cost V 5 bases and J 6 bases, with 15 bases left between them. CDR3 loop: CASSETLAGDTQYF. CDR3 in DNA: TGTGCCAGCAGCGAAACCCTAGCTGGGGATACGCAGTATTTT.

The rearrangement links TRBV5-1 to TRBJ2-2; TRBD1 matches at 10 bases. V lost 7 bases to trimming and J lost 2 bases; unmatched junction nucleotides: 2. Germline-derived CDR1 and CDR2 are SGHRS and YFSETQ. The CDR3 length is 14 residues. The CDR3 nucleotides are TGCGCCAGCTCGACAGGGGGCAACACCGGGGAGCTGTTTTTT. This sequence encodes CASSTGGNTGELFF.

The chain links TRBV5-4 to TRBJ2-3; D unclear. Germline loops: CDR1 SGHNT, CDR2 YYREEE (reference sequence). Trimming shortened V by 4 bases and J by 2 bases, and 11 bases separated the two germline ends. The CDR3 extends over 14 amino acids. CDR3 in DNA: TGTGCCAGCAGCCCTCCCGCCCTCACAGATACGCAGTATTTT. Its protein product is CASSPPALTDTQYF.

The chain uses TRBV6-5 and TRBJ1-2; 11 nucleotides match TRBD1. This CDR3 is 14 amino acids long. Germline trimming cut 5 bases from V and 2 bases from J; bases unmatched to any gene: 1. The germline V gene has CDR1 MNHEY and CDR2 SVGAGI. The CDR3 nucleotides read TGTGCCAGCAGTGGACAGGGGGCGAACTATGGCTACACCTTC. It codes for CASSGQGANYGYTF.

The rearrangement links TRBV6-5 to TRBJ2-2; D gene unclear. The CDR3 is 13 amino acids. Germline CDR1 reads MNHEY; CDR2 reads SVGAGI. V was cut by 1 base and J by 4 bases, with 4 bases left in between. The CDR3 sequence: CASSYLVTGELFF. The CDR3 DNA follows: TGTGCCAGCAGTTACTTGGTCACCGGGGAGCTGTTTTTT.

The chain uses TRBV20-1 and TRBJ2-7; D is ambiguous. Germline CDR1 and CDR2: DFQATT and SNEGSKA (reference sequence). Trimming took off 1 base at V and 9 bases at J, with 19 bases between the two ends. The CDR3 has 14 amino acids. This CDR3 is CSARVGGSDTVQYF. Here the CDR3 DNA reads TGCAGTGCTAGAGTTGGTGGGTCCGACACAGTGCAGTACTTC.

The chain recombines TRBV2 with TRBJ2-3, with TRBD2 identical over 9 bases. This CDR3 has 14 residues. Trimming cost V 4 bases and J 3 bases; bases outside gene matches: 2. Germline V gives CDR1 SNHLY, CDR2 FYNNEI. CDR3 DNA: TGTGCCAGCAGTGGAGGACTAGCGACAGATACGCAGTATTTT. Its translation is CASSGGLATDTQYF. Based on the CDR3 plus reference TRBV2 and TRBJ2-3, the full variable domain is EPEVTQTPSHQVTQMGQEVILRCVPISNHLYFYWYRQILGQKVEFLVSFYNNEISEKSEIFDDQFSVERPDGSNFTLKIRSTKLEDSAMYFCASSGGLATDTQYFGPGTRLTVL.

The V call is TRBV4-2, the J call TRBJ1-5, with D possibly being TRBD1 (6 bases). V lost 0 bases and J lost 9, with 15 bases in between. The CDR3 is 15 residues long. Germline-derived CDR1 and CDR2 are LGHNA and YNFKEQ. The CDR3 loop reads CASSQDRGMETPQHF. The CDR3 DNA sequence: TGTGCCAGCAGCCAAGATAGGGGGATGGAAACGCCCCAGCATTTT.

The chain uses TRBV6-6 and TRBJ1-1, with 9 bases matching TRBD1. The CDR3 runs to 14 residues. V lost 7 bases to trimming and J lost 7 bases; unmatched junction nucleotides: 10. Germline assignment: CDR1 MNHNY and CDR2 SVGAGI (reference sequence). As DNA, the CDR3 is TGTGCCAGCACTACCGGGACAGGGAGGAGTGAAGCTTTCTTT. This gives the protein CASTTGTGRSEAFF.

This sequence joins TRBV7-2 and TRBJ2-1, with 10 bases aligning to TRBD1. The V gene end was trimmed by 7 bases and the J gene end by 5 bases; junction bases not matched to a gene: 8. The CDR3 extends over 15 amino acids. Looked up from germline, CDR1 is SGHTA and CDR2 is FQGNSA. The chain's CDR3 is CASNLWDRGDNEQFF. The CDR3 bases are TGTGCCAGCAACTTGTGGGACAGGGGTGACAATGAGCAGTTCTTC.

The V and J genes are TRBV19 and TRBJ2-4; TRBD2 matches at 10 bases. Unmatched junction bases numbered 1, after V lost 2 bases and J lost 0 bases. In germline, CDR1 is LNHDA, CDR2 SQIVND (reference sequence). CDR3 length: 16 residues. The CDR3 sequence is CASSIRLAGAKNIQYF. The CDR3 DNA sequence: TGTGCCAGTAGTATACGACTAGCGGGAGCCAAAAACATTCAGTACTTC. The full variable domain, in which reference TRBV19 and TRBJ2-4 provide the parts outside the CDR3, is DGGITQSPKYLFRKEGQNVTLSCEQNLNHDAMYWYRQDPGQGLRLIYYSQIVNDFQKGDIAEGYSVSREKKESFPLTVTSAQKNPTAFYLCASSIRLAGAKNIQYFGAGTRLSVL.

The chain recombines TRBV20-1 with TRBJ2-5; 9 positions agree with TRBD2. Germline V gene lookup returns CDR1 DFQATT and CDR2 SNEGSKA (reference sequence). This CDR3 has 15 amino acids. J lost 4 bases, V lost 6 bases, and 12 bases had no gene match. CDR3 amino acids: CSATRGAGGRETQYF. The CDR3 DNA follows: TGCAGTGCCACGAGGGGAGCGGGGGGAAGAGAGACCCAGTACTTC.

The chain carries TRBV4-2 and TRBJ2-1; TRBD2 might be the D (6 bases). The ends were cut back, 4 bases at V and 2 bases at J, with 18 bases in the middle. In germline, CDR1 is LGHNA, CDR2 YNFKEQ. The CDR3 is made up of 17 amino acids. CDR3 sequence: CASSRYSGGVTYNEQFF. The CDR3 coding sequence is TGTGCCAGCAGCCGGTACAGTGGAGGGGTGACCTACAATGAGCAGTTCTTC.